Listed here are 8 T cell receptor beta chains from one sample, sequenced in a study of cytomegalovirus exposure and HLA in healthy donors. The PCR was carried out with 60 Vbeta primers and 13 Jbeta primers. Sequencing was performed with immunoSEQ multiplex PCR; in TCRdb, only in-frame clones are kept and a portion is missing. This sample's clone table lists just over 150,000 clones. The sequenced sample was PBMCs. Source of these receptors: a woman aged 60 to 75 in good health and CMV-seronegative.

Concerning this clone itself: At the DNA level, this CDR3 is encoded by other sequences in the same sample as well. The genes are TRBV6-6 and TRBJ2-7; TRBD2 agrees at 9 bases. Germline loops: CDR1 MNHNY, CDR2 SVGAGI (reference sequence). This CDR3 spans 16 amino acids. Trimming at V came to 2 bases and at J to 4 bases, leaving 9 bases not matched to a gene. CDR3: CASSYTRAGGRYEQYF. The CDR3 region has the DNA TGTGCCAGCAGTTACACCCGGGCGGGAGGGCGGTACGAGCAGTACTTC.

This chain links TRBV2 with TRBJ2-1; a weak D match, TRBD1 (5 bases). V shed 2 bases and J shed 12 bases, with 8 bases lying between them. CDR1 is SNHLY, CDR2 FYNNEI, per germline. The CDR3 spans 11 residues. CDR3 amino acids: CASSERDRQFF. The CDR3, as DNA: TGTGCCAGCAGTGAACGAGACAGGCAGTTCTTC.

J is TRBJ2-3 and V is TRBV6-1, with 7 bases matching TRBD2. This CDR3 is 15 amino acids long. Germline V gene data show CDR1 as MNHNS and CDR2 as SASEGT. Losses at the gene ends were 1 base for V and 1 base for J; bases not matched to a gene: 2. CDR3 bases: TGTGCCAGCAGTGAAGTGAGCGGGGGCACAGATACGCAGTATTTT. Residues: CASSEVSGGTDTQYF.

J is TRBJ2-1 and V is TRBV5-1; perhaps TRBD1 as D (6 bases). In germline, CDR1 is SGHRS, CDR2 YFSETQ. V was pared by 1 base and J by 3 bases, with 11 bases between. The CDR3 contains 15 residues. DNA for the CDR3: TGCGCCAGCAGCTTGATGGGGGCGGGCTACAATGAGCAGTTCTTC. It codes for CASSLMGAGYNEQFF.

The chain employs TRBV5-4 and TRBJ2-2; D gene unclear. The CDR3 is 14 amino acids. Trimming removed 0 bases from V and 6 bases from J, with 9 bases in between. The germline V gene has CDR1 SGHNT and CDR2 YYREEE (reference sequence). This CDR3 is CASSLVPNAGELFF. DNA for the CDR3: TGTGCCAGCAGCTTGGTACCTAATGCCGGGGAGCTGTTTTTT.

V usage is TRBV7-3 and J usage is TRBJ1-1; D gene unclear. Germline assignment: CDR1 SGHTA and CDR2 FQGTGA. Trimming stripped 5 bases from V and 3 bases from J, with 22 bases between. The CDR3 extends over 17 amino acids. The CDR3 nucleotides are TGTGCCAGCAGCCCCCGCAGTAGCCTTACCCACTACACTGAAGCTTTCTTT. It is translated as CASSPRSSLTHYTEAFF.

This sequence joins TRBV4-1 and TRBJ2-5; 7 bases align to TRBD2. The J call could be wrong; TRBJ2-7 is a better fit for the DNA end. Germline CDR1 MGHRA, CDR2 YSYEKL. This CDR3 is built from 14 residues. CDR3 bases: TGCGCCAGCAGCCCCGGGACTACCTCCTACGAGCAGTACTTC. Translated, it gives CASSPGTTSYEQYF.

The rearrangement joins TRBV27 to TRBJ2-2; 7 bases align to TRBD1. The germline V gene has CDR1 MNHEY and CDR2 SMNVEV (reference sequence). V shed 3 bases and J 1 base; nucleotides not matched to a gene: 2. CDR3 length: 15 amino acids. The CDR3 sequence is CASSFRTGNTGELFF. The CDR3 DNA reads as TGTGCCAGCAGTTTCCGGACAGGGAACACCGGGGAGCTGTTTTTT.